Shown below are 31 T cell receptor beta chains from a single sample sequenced in a study of blood T cell repertoires in COVID-19. Only in-frame clones appear in the TCRdb table, and some are missing; sequencing was by immunoSEQ multiplex PCR. The sample holds about 270,000 clones, roughly 86% seen once. The sequencing input was peripheral blood. Receptors were obtained from a man aged 35 to 55 with active or convalescent COVID-19.

The rearrangement uses TRBV6-5 and TRBJ2-1; 8 bases map to TRBD1. Germline CDR1 is MNHEY and CDR2 is SVGAGI. CDR3 size: 15 residues. V was clipped by 8 bases and J by 5 bases; unmatched bases: 11. The CDR3 spells CASEKGQGRNNEQFF. CDR3 coding DNA: TGTGCCAGCGAGAAAGGACAGGGTAGGAACAATGAGCAGTTCTTC.

The J gene is TRBJ2-7, the V gene TRBV19, with 12 bases fitting TRBD2. Germline values: CDR1 LNHDA, CDR2 SQIVND (reference sequence). J lost 4 bases, V lost 6 bases, and 10 bases had no gene match. The CDR3 sequence is 16 residues long. DNA for the CDR3: TGTGCCAGTAGGTCCCCGGGACTAGCGGGCAAATACGAGCAGTACTTC. It is translated as CASRSPGLAGKYEQYF.

V usage is TRBV6-5 and J usage is TRBJ2-1, with 9 nucleotides matching TRBD1. Germline V lookup: CDR1 MNHEY, CDR2 SVGAGI. This CDR3 is 13 amino acids long. Unmatched junction bases numbered 9, after V lost 10 bases and J lost 8 bases. The chain's CDR3 is CATGTGGIDEQFF. In DNA, the CDR3 is TGTGCCACAGGAACAGGGGGCATTGATGAGCAGTTCTTC.

The table lists this clone with a few counts. DNA of the CDR3: TGTGCCACCCTCGGACAGGGCGGCGGCACCGGGGAGCTGTTTTTT. Protein: CATLGQGGGTGELFF. The rearrangement joins TRBV24-1 to TRBJ2-2; 8 nucleotides agree with TRBD1. The V and J ends lost 9 bases and 4 bases, in that order; junction bases with no gene match: 9. Germline V gives CDR1 KGHDR, CDR2 SFDVKD. The CDR3 length is 15 residues.

The CDR3 loop reads CASSWGQGNEQFF. The CDR3 DNA sequence: TGTGCCAGCAGCTGGGGACAGGGGAATGAGCAGTTCTTC. The rearrangement uses TRBV11-2 and TRBJ2-1; the match to TRBD1 covers 10 bases. Germline-derived CDR1 and CDR2 are SGHAT and FQNNGV. V lost 4 bases, J lost 7 bases, and 1 base stayed unmatched. CDR3 length equals 13 residues.

The CDR3 region is CASLYTQGYEQYF. As DNA, the CDR3 is TGTGCCAGCCTCTACACACAGGGCTACGAGCAGTACTTC. The chain employs TRBV6-5 and TRBJ2-7; TRBD1 is a possible D gene (6 bases). Germline V gene lookup returns CDR1 MNHEY and CDR2 SVGAGI. This CDR3 has 13 amino acids. Deletions cut 8 bases from V and 3 bases from J, with 14 bases between.

In this sample, this clone turned up a few times. The V gene is TRBV18, the J gene TRBJ1-6; 7 bases fit TRBD1. This CDR3 contains 16 residues. Germline trimming cut 2 bases from V and 2 bases from J; bases unmatched to any gene: 3. Germline values: CDR1 KGHSH, CDR2 LQKENI. CDR3 coding DNA: TGTGCCAGCTCACCAACCGGGACAGCCTATAATTCACCCCTCCACTTT. It yields the protein CASSPTGTAYNSPLHF.

The gene calls are TRBV12-5 and TRBJ1-2; possible D gene TRBD1, 6 bases. CDR3 size: 14 residues. CDR1 is LGHNT and CDR2 is FRNRAP in the germline V gene. Between the trimmed V and J ends, which lost 6 bases and 5 bases, there was a span of 16 bases. DNA for the CDR3: TGTGCTAGTGGCATAACAGGGTACCCATATGGCTACACCTTC. This encodes CASGITGYPYGYTF. Supplemented by reference TRBV12-5 and TRBJ1-2, the full variable domain reads DARVTQTPRHKVTEMGQEVTMRCQPILGHNTVFWYRQTMMQGLELLAYFRNRAPLDDSGMPKDRFSAEMPDATLATLKIQPSEPRDSAVYFCASGITGYPYGYTFGSGTRLTVV.

The V gene is TRBV7-9, the J gene TRBJ2-3; 7 positions match TRBD1. This CDR3 region has 15 residues. Germline lookup yields CDR1 SEHNR and CDR2 FQNEAQ (reference sequence). The ends lost 3 bases at V and 1 base at J; junction bases unmatched: 4. The CDR3 protein is CASSFGQERTDTQYF. The CDR3 DNA follows: TGTGCCAGCAGCTTCGGACAGGAACGCACAGATACGCAGTATTTT.

V usage is TRBV6-5 and J usage is TRBJ1-2; 10 nucleotides agree with TRBD1. CDR1 and CDR2 (germline): MNHEY, SVGAGI. Losses at the gene ends were 5 bases for V and 8 bases for J; bases not matched to a gene: 11. This CDR3 has 15 residues. The CDR3 DNA sequence: TGTGCCAGCAGTACCCCGGGACAGGGGCTGGGAGGCTACACCTTC. Translation gives CASSTPGQGLGGYTF.

The J gene is TRBJ1-2, the V gene TRBV28; D is unclear. V lost 6 bases to trimming and J lost 8 bases, with 19 bases between them. There are 14 residues in the CDR3. The germline V gene has CDR1 MDHEN and CDR2 SYDVKM. Here the CDR3 reads CASRPTEWRAGYTF. The CDR3 nucleotides read TGTGCCAGCAGACCGACCGAGTGGAGGGCGGGCTACACCTTC.

The chain uses TRBV7-9 and TRBJ2-2, with TRBD2 matching over 8 bases. The V gene end was trimmed by 1 base and the J gene end by 8 bases; junction bases not matched to a gene: 9. Germline values: CDR1 SEHNR, CDR2 FQNEAQ (reference sequence). The CDR3 is 16 amino acids. CDR3 DNA: TGTGCCAGCAGCTTAGGAAGCGGGAGTCGGCGGGGGGAGCTGTTTTTT. Translation gives CASSLGSGSRRGELFF.

This clone showed up just once. The J gene is TRBJ2-5, the V gene TRBV10-1; D may be TRBD2 (7 bases). This CDR3 is built from 16 residues. In germline, CDR1 is WNHNN, CDR2 SYGVQD (reference sequence). The V and J ends lost 6 bases and 9 bases respectively, with 26 bases between them. CDR3 protein: CASRGIQKGGGAAQYF. CDR3 nucleotide sequence: TGCGCCAGCAGAGGAATACAGAAGGGAGGGGGGGCGGCCCAGTACTTC.

This clone was counted a few times. V and J are TRBV29-1 and TRBJ1-1; 9 nucleotides match TRBD1. Germline V gives CDR1 SQVTM, CDR2 ANQGSEA. The V and J ends lost 8 bases and 0 bases, in that order; junction bases with no gene match: 7. The CDR3 extends over 14 amino acids. The CDR3 spells CSTPGQGMNTEAFF. CDR3 DNA sequence: TGCAGCACGCCGGGACAGGGTATGAACACTGAAGCTTTCTTT.

The chain joins TRBV19 to TRBJ2-3, with TRBD2 matching over 11 bases. Germline V gene sequence: CDR1 LNHDA, CDR2 SQIVND (reference sequence). Trimming cost V 4 bases and J 6 bases; bases outside gene matches: 15. The CDR3 is 18 residues long. In DNA, the CDR3 is TGTGCCAGTAGTACACCCTTTAGCGGGAGGGCACGGTCGGATACGCAGTATTTT. Residues: CASSTPFSGRARSDTQYF.

The rearrangement joins TRBV7-8 to TRBJ1-1; D unclear. The germline CDR1 and CDR2 sequences are SGHVS and FQNEAQ. Trimming took off 4 bases at V and 3 bases at J, with 12 bases between the two ends. The length of the CDR3 is 14 residues. The CDR3 protein is CASSSHTPDTEAFF. For the CDR3, the DNA is TGTGCCAGCAGCTCCCATACCCCGGACACTGAAGCTTTCTTT.

This rearrangement joins TRBV27 to TRBJ1-1; perhaps TRBD1 as D (5 bases). The CDR3 consists of 13 residues. The germline V gene encodes CDR1 MNHEY and CDR2 SMNVEV (reference sequence). V was clipped by 2 bases and J by 3 bases, with 7 bases between them. The CDR3: CASSLAGDTEAFF. CDR3 nucleotide sequence: TGTGCCAGCAGTTTAGCGGGGGACACTGAAGCTTTCTTT.

The chain links TRBV28 to TRBJ1-6, with TRBD1 matching over 7 bases. The CDR3 is made up of 19 amino acids. Trimming at V came to 2 bases and at J to 10 bases, leaving 20 bases not matched to a gene. Looked up from germline, CDR1 is MDHEN and CDR2 is SYDVKM. The CDR3 loop is CASSLMLWRTGGVESPLHF. The CDR3 nucleotides read TGTGCCAGCAGTTTAATGCTGTGGCGGACAGGCGGCGTTGAGTCACCCCTCCACTTT.

V usage is TRBV5-4 and J usage is TRBJ2-5; D might be TRBD2 (6 bases). CDR1 and CDR2 from the germline V gene are SGHNT and YYREEE (reference sequence). The CDR3 totals 15 residues. V lost 2 bases to trimming and J lost 3 bases, with 14 bases between them. CDR3 sequence: CASSLRAGWEETQYF. In DNA form, the CDR3 reads TGTGCCAGCAGCTTACGAGCGGGTTGGGAAGAGACCCAGTACTTC.

This clone has a single count. Other DNA sequences in the sample encode the same CDR3. The genes are TRBV5-1 and TRBJ2-1; 12 bases align to TRBD2. With V trimmed by 0 bases and J by 4 bases, 2 bases remained unmatched. Germline V lookup: CDR1 SGHRS, CDR2 YFSETQ. The CDR3 consists of 16 residues. This CDR3 reads CASSLDLAGGYNEQFF. The CDR3 region has the DNA TGCGCCAGCAGCTTGGACCTAGCGGGGGGGTACAATGAGCAGTTCTTC.

The rearrangement joins TRBV30 to TRBJ1-5, with 7 bases fitting TRBD1. This CDR3 comprises 14 residues. With V trimmed by 6 bases and J by 0 bases, 5 bases remained unmatched. Germline assignment: CDR1 GTSNPN and CDR2 SVGIG (reference sequence). Here the CDR3 DNA reads TGTGCCTGTGCGACAGGGAATAGCAATCAGCCCCAGCATTTT. Protein product: CACATGNSNQPQHF.

The chain is built from TRBV28 and TRBJ2-5, with a weak D call TRBD2 (5 bases). CDR3 length: 16 amino acids. Trimming removed 6 bases from V and 5 bases from J, with 22 bases in between. CDR1 and CDR2 (germline): MDHEN, SYDVKM. The CDR3 sequence: CASRAGGLSRAETQYF. The CDR3 bases are TGTGCCAGCAGGGCGGGTGGACTCAGTCGGGCGGAGACCCAGTACTTC.

This chain links TRBV25-1 with TRBJ2-3; 11 nucleotides agree with TRBD2. The CDR3 is made up of 16 amino acids. Germline values: CDR1 MGHDK, CDR2 SYGVNS. J gave up 3 bases and V 4 bases, and 6 bases lay outside the gene matches. CDR3: CASSAETSGTTDTQYF. The DNA for the CDR3 is TGTGCCAGCAGTGCAGAGACTAGCGGGACTACAGATACGCAGTATTTT.

The genes are TRBV7-9 and TRBJ2-1, with 13 nucleotides matching TRBD2. Germline assignment: CDR1 SEHNR and CDR2 FQNEAQ (reference sequence). The CDR3 is 17 amino acids. The V segment lost 5 bases and the J segment 7 bases; nucleotides outside the gene matches: 11. This CDR3 reads CASSLGWTSGSLNEQFF. Written as DNA, the CDR3 is TGTGCCAGCAGCCTTGGATGGACTAGCGGGAGTTTAAATGAGCAGTTCTTC.

The chain joins TRBV24-1 to TRBJ2-5; 9 positions agree with TRBD1. This CDR3 contains 15 residues. The junction had 11 bases not matched to a gene; V was cut back by 4 bases and J by 9 bases. Per germline, CDR1 KGHDR and CDR2 SFDVKD. The CDR3 nucleotides read TGTGCCACCAGTGACCGGGGACAGGGTTCCGAGGCCCAGTACTTC. This codes for CATSDRGQGSEAQYF.

The chain uses TRBV2 and TRBJ2-7; 14 nucleotides match TRBD2. CDR3 length equals 14 residues. The germline CDR1 and CDR2 sequences are SNHLY and FYNNEI. The trim removed 9 bases at V and 2 bases at J, leaving 3 bases unmatched. The CDR3 protein is CASGLAGGTYEQYF. The CDR3, as DNA: TGTGCCAGTGGACTAGCGGGGGGAACCTACGAGCAGTACTTC.

This rearrangement joins TRBV5-6 to TRBJ1-2; 8 bases align to TRBD1. The length of the CDR3 is 15 residues. The germline CDR1 and CDR2 sequences are SGHDT and YYEEEE. The V and J ends lost 0 bases and 3 bases, in that order; junction bases with no gene match: 4. The CDR3 nucleotides are TGTGCCAGCAGCTTGGGGACAGGGACCTACTATGGCTACACCTTC. As protein: CASSLGTGTYYGYTF.

CDR3 nucleotide sequence: TGCAGCGGATTAGCCGGGACAGAACACTATGGCTACACCTTC. Residues: CSGLAGTEHYGYTF. The chain carries TRBV29-1 and TRBJ1-2, with 7 nucleotides matching TRBD1. V shed 7 bases, J shed 3 bases, and the junction held 11 bases outside the gene matches. The CDR3 totals 14 residues. CDR1 and CDR2 (germline): SQVTM, ANQGSEA. Full variable domain (outside the CDR3, taken from reference TRBV29-1 and TRBJ1-2): SAVISQKPSRDICQRGTSLTIQCQVDSQVTMMFWYRQQPGQSLTLIATANQGSEATYESGFVIDKFPISRPNLTFSTLTVSNMSPEDSSIYLCSGLAGTEHYGYTFGSGTRLTVV.

The chain carries TRBV19 and TRBJ1-5; D perhaps matches TRBD1 (5 bases). The CDR3 loop spans 13 amino acids. Germline CDR1 and CDR2: LNHDA and SQIVND (reference sequence). CDR3 protein: CAGARGYNQPQHF. Written as DNA, the CDR3 is TGTGCTGGTGCGCGGGGGTACAATCAGCCCCAGCATTTT.

The chain uses TRBV30 and TRBJ1-2; D not certain. The CDR3 consists of 11 residues. CDR1 is GTSNPN, CDR2 SVGIG, per germline (reference sequence). Trimming left V 8 bases short and J 5 bases short, with 12 bases between. The CDR3 is CALGGDYGYTF. CDR3 sequence (DNA): TGTGCCCTCGGCGGGGATTATGGCTACACCTTC. Looking up the rest from reference TRBV30 and TRBJ1-2 gives the full variable domain: SQTIHQWPATLVQPVGSPLSLECTVEGTSNPNLYWYRQAAGRGLQLLFYSVGIGQISSEVPQNLSASRPQDRQFILSSKKLLLSDSGFYLCALGGDYGYTFGSGTRLTVV.

This rearrangement joins TRBV2 to TRBJ1-2; D is possibly TRBD1 (6 bases). The CDR3 runs 13 residues. With 7 bases removed from V and 4 bases from J, the gap between germline ends came to 13 bases. CDR1 is SNHLY and CDR2 is FYNNEI in the germline V gene. CDR3 coding DNA: TGTGCCAGCAACCAGGACAGAACCTATGGCTACACCTTC. Its translation: CASNQDRTYGYTF. The entire variable domain, with the rest obtained from reference TRBV2 and TRBJ1-2, is as follows: EPEVTQTPSHQVTQMGQEVILRCVPISNHLYFYWYRQILGQKVEFLVSFYNNEISEKSEIFDDQFSVERPDGSNFTLKIRSTKLEDSAMYFCASNQDRTYGYTFGSGTRLTVV.